This T cell receptor (beta chain) originates from a study of control samples from healthy donors and cancer patients. The protocol was immunoSEQ multiplex PCR, while the TCRdb copy is restricted to in-frame clones and leaves out a portion. The sample yields 90,000 to 110,000 clones, roughly 80% seen once. Concerning this clone itself: This sample also contains other DNA sequences that code for the same CDR3.

Germline CDR1 is LGHNA and CDR2 is YSLEER. CDR3 size: 14 residues. Trimming shortened V by 0 bases and J by 1 base, and 7 bases separated the two germline ends. The sequencing input was blood. The rearrangement uses TRBV4-3 and TRBJ2-7; D is unresolved. The sequence was obtained from a woman aged 50 to 65 in good health. The CDR3 here is CASSQDGGSYEQYF. CDR3 in DNA: TGCGCCAGCAGCCAAGATGGCGGATCCTACGAGCAGTACTTC.